This record concerns one TCR beta chain sequence. Antigen unknown. This specimen belongs to a study of T-cell memory formation after mild COVID-19. Findings and caveats of the study: The study found balanced CD4/CD8 in clones contracting day 15 to 85 and a CD4+ lean in later expanders. Still unconfirmed is whether the second-wave clones peaking on day 37 recognized SARS-CoV-2. A subset of responding clones appeared in pre-infection memory, suggesting cross-reactive memory joined.

Germline CDR1 reads SGHRS; CDR2 reads YFSETQ. Trimming removed 4 bases from V and 3 bases from J; junction bases left unmatched: 4. The CDR3 has 14 amino acids. TCR alpha and TCR beta cDNA libraries with sample barcodes and UMIs came from 5'RACE using constant-segment primers. TCRdb reanalysed the 5' RACE reads using MiXCR and keeps one entry per CDR3 protein. The sample lists hundreds of thousands of distinct CDR3 sequences; roughly 17% were seen once. Sequenced sample: PBMCs or a T cell subset sorted from them (not recorded which). This sequence originates from an adult woman who had mild COVID-19 (a few samples of this study predate the infection). Cell type and time point are not known. This sequence joins TRBV5-1 and TRBJ2-5; TRBD1 matches at 9 bases. The CDR3 DNA reads as TGCGCCAGCAGCGTGGGACAGGGTGAAGAGACCCAGTACTTC. Protein sequence: CASSVGQGEETQYF.